This T cell receptor (beta chain) was obtained from a study of blood T cells in healthy people across ages (dated by TCRdb to between 2014 and 2017). Regarding the complete study: In model experiments, template switching captured roughly one uniquely barcoded TCR beta cDNA molecule for every two T cells. To avoid experimental bias, donors of different ages were distributed randomly across sequencing lanes. The study measured age-related changes in TCR beta repertoire diversity using deep sequencing normalized with unique cDNA molecular identifiers. The donors were divided into four age groups: young (average approximately 15 years), middle-aged (about 39), aged (about 60) and long-lived (about 90). Two additional independent replicas of 1 million unique cDNA reads from the same blood draw were analyzed for two donors (one aged 18 to 30 and one aged 80 or older).

The study at large found these results: Since profiling was done on bulk unsorted PBMCs, naive and antigen-experienced compartments could not be conclusively compared. Compared with the aged group, more naive CD4+ T cells, fewer expanded clones and increased TCR diversity were shown by the long-lived group, suggesting age selection. A strong correlation was found between observed TCR beta diversity and the percentage of naive T cells measured by flow cytometry. Estimates of total diversity based on one million sequenced T cells were regarded as lower bounds and as underestimates. Observed TCR beta diversity per million T cells fell roughly linearly with age, and a significant reduction was already apparent by age around 40. Donor CMV infection status was unknown, potentially confounding age-related changes in expanded clonotypes.

Donors were under 40 systemically healthy Caucasian individuals from Russia aged about 6 to 100 years. Each donor gave approximately 9.4 milliliters of peripheral blood, drawn into EDTA-treated Vacutainer tubes. PBMCs were isolated by Ficoll-Paque density-gradient centrifugation, with at least 7 million obtained per sample. Total RNA was extracted from PBMCs with Trizol reagent, with at least 6 micrograms obtained per sample. For every donor, flow cytometry on a PBMC aliquot measured the percentage of naive CD45RAhigh/CD27high T cells. Library preparation was by 5' RACE. Sequencing took place on an Illumina HiSeq 2500. A second 7 to 11 cycle PCR used a sample-barcoded 5' primer and a J-beta primer mix. Each TCR beta cDNA molecule received a unique molecular identifier from a template-switch 5' adaptor carrying 12 random nucleotides. At least 2.5 million CDR3-containing paired-end reads were obtained from each sample. The Mint cDNA synthesis kit, primed by a TRBC-specific oligonucleotide, was used to synthesize first-strand cDNA from all RNA. After uracil-DNA glycosylase treatment, a first 18-cycle PCR used universal primers M1SS and BC2_uni_R on all cDNA. The study's own analysis went as follows. Each sample was normalized by randomly selecting 1 million high-quality reads, each carrying a distinct molecular identifier. Instead of being binned into consensus sequences, reads that shared molecular identifiers were thrown out. MiTCR, set to a Q25 quality threshold and the strictest error-elimination algorithm, was used for CDR3 identification, clonotype clustering and error correction. A nonparametric unseen species model using Euler transformation provided a lower-bound estimate of total TCR beta diversity. TCRdb reran the public reads through fastp at Q25 and MiXCR, keeping productive beta chains. Every CDR3 protein is listed once, alongside the most common genes and DNA of its rows. None of the V and J calls come from the authors' own analysis; TCRdb made them. Present in this sample are almost 1 million distinct CDR3 sequences, roughly 47% of which were seen just once. The top ten hold roughly a fifth of the sample.

CDR1 MDHEN and CDR2 SYDVKM were looked up in the germline V gene. The CDR3 numbers 15 residues from cysteine through phenylalanine. CDR3 DNA is the only sequence kept; it has 45 bases, read in frame from the first base. Turning to this clonotype: Its antigen is not yet known. Base qualities are missing; no much larger clone stands one base away.

This clonotype was obtained from a woman aged 60 to 75 in good health. The chain is made from TRBV28 and TRBJ2-5, with the D gene not confidently named. The J call is doubtful: the DNA matches TRBJ2-7 better. The material sequenced was blood. The DNA reads as follows: TGTGCCAGCAGCCGCCCGCTAGGATGGGTCGACGAGCAGTACTTC. Translated, this is CASSRPLGWVDEQYF.